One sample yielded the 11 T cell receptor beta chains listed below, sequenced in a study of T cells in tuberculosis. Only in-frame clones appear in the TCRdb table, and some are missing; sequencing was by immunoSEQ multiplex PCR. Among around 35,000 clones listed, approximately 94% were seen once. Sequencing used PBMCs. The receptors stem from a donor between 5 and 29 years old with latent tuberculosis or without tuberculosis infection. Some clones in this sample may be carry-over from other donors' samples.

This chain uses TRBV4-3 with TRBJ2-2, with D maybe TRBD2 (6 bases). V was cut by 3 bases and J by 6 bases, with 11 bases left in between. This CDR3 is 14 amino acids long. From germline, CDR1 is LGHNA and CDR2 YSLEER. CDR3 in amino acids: CASSQGLPSGELFF. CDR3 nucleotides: TGCGCCAGCAGCCAGGGACTCCCGTCCGGGGAGCTGTTTTTT.

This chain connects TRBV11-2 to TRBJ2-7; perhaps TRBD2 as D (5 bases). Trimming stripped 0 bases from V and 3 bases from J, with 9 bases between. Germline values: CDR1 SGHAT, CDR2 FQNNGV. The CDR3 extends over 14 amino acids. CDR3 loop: CASSLERGLYEQYF. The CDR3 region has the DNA TGTGCCAGCAGCTTAGAAAGAGGGCTCTACGAGCAGTACTTC.

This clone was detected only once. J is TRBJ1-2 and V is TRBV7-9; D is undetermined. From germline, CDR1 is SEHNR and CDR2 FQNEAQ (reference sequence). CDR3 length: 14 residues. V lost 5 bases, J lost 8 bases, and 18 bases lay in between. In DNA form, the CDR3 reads TGTGCCAGCAGCCCGAGGAGGGAGGGTAACGGCTACACCTTC. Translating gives CASSPRREGNGYTF.

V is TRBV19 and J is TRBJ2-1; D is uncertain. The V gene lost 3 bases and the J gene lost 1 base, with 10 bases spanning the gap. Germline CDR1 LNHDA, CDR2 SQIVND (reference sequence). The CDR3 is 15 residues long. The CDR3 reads CASSIYWSSYNEQFF. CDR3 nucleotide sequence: TGTGCCAGTAGTATTTACTGGTCATCCTACAATGAGCAGTTCTTC.

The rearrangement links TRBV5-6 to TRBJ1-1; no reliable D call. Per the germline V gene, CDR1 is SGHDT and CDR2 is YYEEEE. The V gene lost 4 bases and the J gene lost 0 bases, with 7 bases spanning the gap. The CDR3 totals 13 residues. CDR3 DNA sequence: TGTGCCAGCAGCCTTCAGATGAACACTGAAGCTTTCTTT. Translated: CASSLQMNTEAFF.

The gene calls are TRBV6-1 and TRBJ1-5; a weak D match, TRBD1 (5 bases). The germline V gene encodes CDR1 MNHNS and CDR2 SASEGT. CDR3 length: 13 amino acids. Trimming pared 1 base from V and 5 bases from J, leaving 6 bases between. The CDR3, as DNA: TGTGCCAGCAGTGAAGAAGGGGATCAGCCCCAGCATTTT. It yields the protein CASSEEGDQPQHF.

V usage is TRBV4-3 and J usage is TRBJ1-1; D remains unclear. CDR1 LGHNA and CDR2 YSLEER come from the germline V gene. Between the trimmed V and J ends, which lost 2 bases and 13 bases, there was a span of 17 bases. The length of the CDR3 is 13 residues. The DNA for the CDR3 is TGCGCCAGCAGCCAATTCAAAGAGGGTGGGGTTTTCTTT. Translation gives CASSQFKEGGVFF.

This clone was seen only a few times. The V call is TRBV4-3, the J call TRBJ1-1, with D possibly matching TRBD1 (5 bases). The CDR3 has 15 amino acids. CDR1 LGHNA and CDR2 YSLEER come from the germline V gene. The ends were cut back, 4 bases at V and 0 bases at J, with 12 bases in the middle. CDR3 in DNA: TGCGCCAGCAGCCGAACTTTACAGGTGAACACTGAAGCTTTCTTT. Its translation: CASSRTLQVNTEAFF.

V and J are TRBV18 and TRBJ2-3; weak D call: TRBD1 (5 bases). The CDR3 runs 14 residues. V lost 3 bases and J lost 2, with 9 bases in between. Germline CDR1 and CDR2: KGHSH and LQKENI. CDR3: CASSPDGHTDTQYF. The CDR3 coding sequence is TGTGCCAGCTCACCGGACGGACACACAGATACGCAGTATTTT.

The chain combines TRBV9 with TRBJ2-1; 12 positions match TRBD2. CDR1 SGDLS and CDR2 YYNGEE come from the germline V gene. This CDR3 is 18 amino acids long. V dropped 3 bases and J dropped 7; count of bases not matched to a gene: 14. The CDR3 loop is CASSAMIPGLAGRNEQFF. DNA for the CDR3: TGTGCCAGCAGCGCCATGATACCGGGACTAGCGGGCAGAAATGAGCAGTTCTTC.

This CDR3 is CASSDQGLEYNEQFF. DNA for the CDR3: TGTGCCAGCAGTGACCAGGGTTTGGAGTACAATGAGCAGTTCTTC. The chain is built from TRBV2 and TRBJ2-1, with a possible D match to TRBD1 (5 bases). This CDR3 spans 15 amino acids. Per germline, CDR1 SNHLY and CDR2 FYNNEI. The ends were cut back, 3 bases at V and 4 bases at J, with 13 bases in the middle.